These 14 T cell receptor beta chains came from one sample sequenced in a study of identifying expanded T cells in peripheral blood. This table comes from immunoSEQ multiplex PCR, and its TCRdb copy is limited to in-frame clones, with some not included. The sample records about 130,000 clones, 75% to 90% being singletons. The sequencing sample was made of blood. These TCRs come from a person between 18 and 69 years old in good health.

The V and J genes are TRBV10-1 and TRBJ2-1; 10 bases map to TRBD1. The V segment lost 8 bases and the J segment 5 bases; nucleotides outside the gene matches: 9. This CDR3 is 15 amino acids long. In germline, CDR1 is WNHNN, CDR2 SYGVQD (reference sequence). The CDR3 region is CASGESGTGDNEQFF. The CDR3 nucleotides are TGCGCCAGCGGCGAATCCGGGACAGGGGACAATGAGCAGTTCTTC.

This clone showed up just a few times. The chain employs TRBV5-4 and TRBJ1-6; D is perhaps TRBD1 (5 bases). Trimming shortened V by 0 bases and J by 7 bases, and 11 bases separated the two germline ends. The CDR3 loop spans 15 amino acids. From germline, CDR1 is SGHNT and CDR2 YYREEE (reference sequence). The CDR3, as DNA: TGTGCCAGCAGCTTGGCCGGGGGGAGGAATTCACCCCTCCACTTT. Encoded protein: CASSLAGGRNSPLHF. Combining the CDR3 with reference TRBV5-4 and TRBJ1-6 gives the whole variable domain ETGVTQSPTHLIKTRGQQVTLRCSSQSGHNTVSWYQQALGQGPQFIFQYYREEENGRGNFPPRFSGLQFPNYSSELNVNALELDDSALYLCASSLAGGRNSPLHFGNGTRLTVT.

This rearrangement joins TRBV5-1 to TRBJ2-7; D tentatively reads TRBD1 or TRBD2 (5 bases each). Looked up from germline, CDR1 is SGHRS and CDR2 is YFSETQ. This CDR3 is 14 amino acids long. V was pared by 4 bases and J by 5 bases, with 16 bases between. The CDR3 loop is CASSVGRRPNEQYF. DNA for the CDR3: TGCGCCAGCAGCGTGGGACGCCGCCCAAACGAGCAGTACTTC.

The CDR3 DNA reads TGTGCCAGCAGTTACTCTGAGGGGGCGACCTACGAGCAGTACTTC. This translates into CASSYSEGATYEQYF. The rearrangement joins TRBV6-5 to TRBJ2-7; the match to TRBD1 covers 7 bases. Germline values: CDR1 MNHEY, CDR2 SVGAGI. V lost 0 bases, J lost 2 bases, and 4 bases stayed unmatched. The CDR3 extends over 15 amino acids.

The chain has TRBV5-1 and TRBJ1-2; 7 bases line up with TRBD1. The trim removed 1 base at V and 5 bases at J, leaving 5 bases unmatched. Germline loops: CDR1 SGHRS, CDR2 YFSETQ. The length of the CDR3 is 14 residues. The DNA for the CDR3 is TGCGCCAGCAGCTTGCTCGCAGGGGGGTATGGCTACACCTTC. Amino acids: CASSLLAGGYGYTF. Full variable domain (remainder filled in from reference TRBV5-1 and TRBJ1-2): KAGVTQTPRYLIKTRGQQVTLSCSPISGHRSVSWYQQTPGQGLQFLFEYFSETQRNKGNFPGRFSGRQFSNSRSEMNVSTLELGDSALYLCASSLLAGGYGYTFGSGTRLTVV.

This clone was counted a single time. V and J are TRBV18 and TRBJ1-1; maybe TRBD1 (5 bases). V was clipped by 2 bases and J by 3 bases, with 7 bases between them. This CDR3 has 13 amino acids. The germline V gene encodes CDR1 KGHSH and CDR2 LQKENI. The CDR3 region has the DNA TGTGCCAGCTCACCAAAGGGGTACACTGAAGCTTTCTTT. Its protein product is CASSPKGYTEAFF.

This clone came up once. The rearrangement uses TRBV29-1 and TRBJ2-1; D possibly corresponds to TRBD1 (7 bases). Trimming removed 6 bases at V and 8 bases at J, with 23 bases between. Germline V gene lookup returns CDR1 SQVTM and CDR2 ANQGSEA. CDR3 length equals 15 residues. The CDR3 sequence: CSVFSVGRGADEQFF. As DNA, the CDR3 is TGCAGCGTCTTCTCGGTGGGCAGGGGGGCCGATGAGCAGTTCTTC.

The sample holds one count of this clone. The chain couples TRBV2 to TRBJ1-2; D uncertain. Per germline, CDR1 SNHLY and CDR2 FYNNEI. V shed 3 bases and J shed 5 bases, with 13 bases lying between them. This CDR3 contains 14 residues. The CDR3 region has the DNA TGTGCCAGCAGTGACGGTGCTGGACCATATGGCTACACCTTC. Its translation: CASSDGAGPYGYTF.

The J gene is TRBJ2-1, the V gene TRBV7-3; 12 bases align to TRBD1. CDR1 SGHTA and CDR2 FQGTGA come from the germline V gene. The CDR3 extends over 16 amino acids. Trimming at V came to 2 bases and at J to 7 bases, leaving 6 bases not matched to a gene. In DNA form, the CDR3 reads TGTGCCAGCAGCTTAGCCGGGACAGGGGGCATGAATGAGCAGTTCTTC. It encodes CASSLAGTGGMNEQFF.

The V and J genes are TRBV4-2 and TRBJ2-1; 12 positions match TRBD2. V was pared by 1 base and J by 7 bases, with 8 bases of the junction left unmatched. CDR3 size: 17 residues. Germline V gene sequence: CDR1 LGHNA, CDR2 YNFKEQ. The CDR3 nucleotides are TGTGCCAGCAGCCAAGTTAAGCTAGCGGGAGGGAGGAATGAGCAGTTCTTC. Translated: CASSQVKLAGGRNEQFF.

Written as DNA, the CDR3 is TGTGCCAGCAGCACCGGCCAGGAGGCCCTGTACACCGGGGAGCTGTTTTTT. Translation: CASSTGQEALYTGELFF. This chain links TRBV7-7 with TRBJ2-2; D possibly corresponds to TRBD2 (5 bases). The CDR3 extends over 17 amino acids. The germline V gene has CDR1 SSHAT and CDR2 FNYEAQ (reference sequence). V was pared by 5 bases and J by 3 bases, with 19 bases between.

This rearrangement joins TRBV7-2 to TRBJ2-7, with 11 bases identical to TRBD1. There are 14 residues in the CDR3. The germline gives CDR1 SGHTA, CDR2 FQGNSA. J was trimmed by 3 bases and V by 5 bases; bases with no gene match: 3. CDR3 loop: CASSPGTGGYEQYF. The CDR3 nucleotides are TGTGCCAGCAGCCCCGGGACAGGGGGCTACGAGCAGTACTTC. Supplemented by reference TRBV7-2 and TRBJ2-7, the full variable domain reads GAGVSQSPSNKVTEKGKDVELRCDPISGHTALYWYRQSLGQGLEFLIYFQGNSAPDKSGLPSDRFSAERTGGSVSTLTIQRTQQEDSAVYLCASSPGTGGYEQYFGPGTRLTVT.

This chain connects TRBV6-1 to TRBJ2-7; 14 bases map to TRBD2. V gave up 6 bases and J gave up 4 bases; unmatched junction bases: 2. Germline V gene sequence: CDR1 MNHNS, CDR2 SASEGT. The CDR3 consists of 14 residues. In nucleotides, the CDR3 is TGTGCCAGCAGGGGACTAGCGGGAGAATACGAGCAGTACTTC. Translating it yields CASRGLAGEYEQYF.

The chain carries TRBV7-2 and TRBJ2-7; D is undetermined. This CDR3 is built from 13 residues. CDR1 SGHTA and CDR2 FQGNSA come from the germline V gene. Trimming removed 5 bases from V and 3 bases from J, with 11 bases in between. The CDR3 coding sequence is TGTGCCAGCAGCCTACCGCCAGTCTACGAGCAGTACTTC. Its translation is CASSLPPVYEQYF. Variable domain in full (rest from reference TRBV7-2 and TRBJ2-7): GAGVSQSPSNKVTEKGKDVELRCDPISGHTALYWYRQSLGQGLEFLIYFQGNSAPDKSGLPSDRFSAERTGGSVSTLTIQRTQQEDSAVYLCASSLPPVYEQYFGPGTRLTVT.